This entry is about one TCR beta chain. Trimming cost V 3 bases and J 3 bases, with 11 bases left between them. The germline CDR1 and CDR2 sequences are KGHDR and SFDVKD. CDR3 length equals 15 residues. The data stem from a study of blood T cell repertoires in COVID-19. Repertoires were generated with immunoSEQ multiplex PCR, while TCRdb's copy carries only in-frame clones and drops some. The table lists under 300,000 clones, about 89% of them singletons, with approximately 1.2% in the top ten. What was sequenced was PBMCs or T cells enriched from blood (not recorded which). The source of this sequence is a human donor in a cohort exposed to, infected with or recovered from COVID-19 (not recorded which). The donor label of this sample is uncertain. The chain joins TRBV24-1 to TRBJ1-5; tentative D call: TRBD1 (5 bases). CDR3 residues: CATSDGQGTNQPQHF. The DNA for the CDR3 is TGTGCCACCAGTGATGGACAAGGAACCAATCAGCCCCAGCATTTT.